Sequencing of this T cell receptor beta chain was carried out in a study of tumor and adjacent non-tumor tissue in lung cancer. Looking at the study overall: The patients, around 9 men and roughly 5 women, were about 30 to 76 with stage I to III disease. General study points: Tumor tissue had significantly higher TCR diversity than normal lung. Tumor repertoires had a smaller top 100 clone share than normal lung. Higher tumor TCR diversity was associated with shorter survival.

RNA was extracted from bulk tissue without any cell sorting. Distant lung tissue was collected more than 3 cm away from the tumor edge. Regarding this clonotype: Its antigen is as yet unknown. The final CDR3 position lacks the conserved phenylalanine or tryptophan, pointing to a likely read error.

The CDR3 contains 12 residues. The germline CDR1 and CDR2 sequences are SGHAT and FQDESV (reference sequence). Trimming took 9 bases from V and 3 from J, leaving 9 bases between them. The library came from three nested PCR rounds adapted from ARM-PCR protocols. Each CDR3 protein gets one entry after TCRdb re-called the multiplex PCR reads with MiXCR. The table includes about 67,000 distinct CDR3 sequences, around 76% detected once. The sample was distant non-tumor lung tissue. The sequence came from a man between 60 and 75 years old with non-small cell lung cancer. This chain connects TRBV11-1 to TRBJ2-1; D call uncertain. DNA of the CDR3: TGTGCCAGTTGCTTAGACTACAATGAGCAGTTCTAC. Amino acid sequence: CASCLDYNEQFY.